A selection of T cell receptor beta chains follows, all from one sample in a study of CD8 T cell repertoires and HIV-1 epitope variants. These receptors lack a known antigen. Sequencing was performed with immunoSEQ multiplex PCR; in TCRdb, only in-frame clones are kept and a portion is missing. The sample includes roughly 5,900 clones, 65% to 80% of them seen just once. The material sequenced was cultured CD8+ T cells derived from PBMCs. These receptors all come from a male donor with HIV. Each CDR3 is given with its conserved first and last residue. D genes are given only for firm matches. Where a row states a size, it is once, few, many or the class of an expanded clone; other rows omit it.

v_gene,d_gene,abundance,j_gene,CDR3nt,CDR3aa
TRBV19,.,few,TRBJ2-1,TGTGCCAGTAGTATCGGGGATTACAATGAGCAGTTCTTC,CASSIGDYNEQFF
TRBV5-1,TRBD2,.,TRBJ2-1,TGCGCCAGCAAGCTGCGACTAGCGGGGGGTATGAGCTCCTACAATGAGCAGTTCTTC,CASKLRLAGGMSSYNEQFF
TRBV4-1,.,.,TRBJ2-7,TGCGCCAGCAGCCTGGGCCCAGACAGCTCCTACGAGCAGTACTTC,CASSLGPDSSYEQYF
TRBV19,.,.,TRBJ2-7,TGTGCCAGTAGTATCTCGTCGGGGGCTTACGAGCAGTACTTC,CASSISSGAYEQYF
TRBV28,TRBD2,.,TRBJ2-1,TGTGCCAGCAGTTTTAGGGTAGCGGGGAGTGAGCAGTTCTTC,CASSFRVAGSEQFF
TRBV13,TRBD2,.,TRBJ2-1,TGTGCCAGCAGCCCGCGGGGGGCGGCAAATGAGCAGTTCTTC,CASSPRGAANEQFF
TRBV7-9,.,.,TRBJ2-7,TGTGCCAGCAGCGCTGGACTCTCCTACGAGCAGTACTTC,CASSAGLSYEQYF
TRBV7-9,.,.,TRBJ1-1,TGTGCCAGCAGCTTACCGCCCCCGCATACTGAAGCTTTCTTT,CASSLPPPHTEAFF
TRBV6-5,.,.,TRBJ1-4,TGTGCCAGCAGTTACCTACAGGATGAAAAACTGTTTTTT,CASSYLQDEKLFF
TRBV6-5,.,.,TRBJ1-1,TGTGCCAGCAGTTGGACCTTCGCCTTGAACACTGAAGCTTTCTTT,CASSWTFALNTEAFF
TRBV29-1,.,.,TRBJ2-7,TGCAGCGTGGAGGGGAGTAGCTACGAGCAGTACTTC,CSVEGSSYEQYF
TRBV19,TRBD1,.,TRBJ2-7,TGTGCCAGTAGTATCGACAGGGGGCGCGACGAGCAGTACTTC,CASSIDRGRDEQYF
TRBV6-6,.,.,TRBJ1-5,TGTGCCAGCAGTTTAACAGAGAATTATAGCAATCAGCCCCAGCATTTT,CASSLTENYSNQPQHF
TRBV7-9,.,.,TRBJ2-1,TGTGCCAGCAGGGACACTACCGGACCCTACAATGAGCAGTTCTTC,CASRDTTGPYNEQFF
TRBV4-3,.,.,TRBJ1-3,TGCGCCAGCAGCCAAGCCGCCGGCTCTGGAAACACCATATATTTT,CASSQAAGSGNTIYF
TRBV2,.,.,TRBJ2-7,TGTGCCAGCAGTGAAGGGCCCTCCTACGAGCAGTACTTC,CASSEGPSYEQYF
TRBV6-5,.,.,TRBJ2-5,TGTGCCAGCAGTTACGGGCTGTTAGAGACCCAGTACTTC,CASSYGLLETQYF
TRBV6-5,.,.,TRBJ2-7,TGTGCCAGCAGTGGGGACCTCGGGGATGCCTACGAGCAGTACTTC,CASSGDLGDAYEQYF
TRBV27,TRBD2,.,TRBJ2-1,TGTGCCAGCACTTTACTAGCGGGGGGCCCTAATGAGCAGTTCTTC,CASTLLAGGPNEQFF
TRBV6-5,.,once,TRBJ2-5,TGTGCCACCAGGGACGGAGGGCAAGAGACCCAGTACTTC,CATRDGGQETQYF
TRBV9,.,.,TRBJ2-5,TGTGCCAGCAGCGTAGGTGAAGTTGGGGCCAGGGAGTACTTC,CASSVGEVGAREYF
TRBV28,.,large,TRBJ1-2,TGTGCCAGCAGTCTCATGCCCCTGGACTATAACTATGGCTACACCTTC,CASSLMPLDYNYGYTF
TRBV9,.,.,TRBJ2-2,TGTGCCAGCAGCGTAGCTAGGGGAGGAACGAACACCGGGGAGCTGTTTTTT,CASSVARGGTNTGELFF
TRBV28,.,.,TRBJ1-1,TGTGCCAGCAGTTTCCCGACAGGCACTGAAGCTTTCTTT,CASSFPTGTEAFF
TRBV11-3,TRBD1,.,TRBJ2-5,TGTGCCAGCAGCCCTGGGACAGCGCCCCAAGAGACCCAGTACTTC,CASSPGTAPQETQYF
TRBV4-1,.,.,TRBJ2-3,TGCGCCAGCAGCCAAGAAGTAGCAGACACAGATACGCAGTATTTT,CASSQEVADTDTQYF
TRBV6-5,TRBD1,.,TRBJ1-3,TGTGCCAGCAGTCGGACAGGGCCATCTGGAAACACCATATATTTT,CASSRTGPSGNTIYF
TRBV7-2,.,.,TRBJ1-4,TGTGCCAGCAGCTTAGGGCCCTTTAATGAAAAACTGTTTTTT,CASSLGPFNEKLFF
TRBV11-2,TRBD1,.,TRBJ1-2,TGTGCCAGCAGCTCTAGGACGGGGACAGGGGTCAACTATGGCTACACCTTC,CASSSRTGTGVNYGYTF
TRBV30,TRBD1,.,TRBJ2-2,TGTGCCTGGAGTGTAGGGGGCAGGGGGGAGCTGTTTTTT,CAWSVGGRGELFF
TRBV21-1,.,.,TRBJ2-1,TGTGCCAGCAGCAAGGAGGGTCTCTCCTACAATGAGCAGTTCTTC,CASSKEGLSYNEQFF